Listed below are T cell receptor beta chains from one sample, sequenced in a study of molecular identifiers for immune sequencing clone quantification. TCRdb re-analysed the PCR reads in MiXCR, keeping a single row per CDR3 protein. Among some 100,000 distinct CDR3 sequences, 36% were seen once, and the ten largest hold 4% to 5%. The sample was naive CD8+ T cells from blood, with Jurkat cell RNA spiked in. These receptors were taken from a human donor in good health. Some libraries in this study had Jurkat cell RNA spiked in. The CDR3 runs from the conserved cysteine through the conserved F or W. A D gene is named only where the DNA matches it firmly. Rows give clone size only sometimes, using once, few, many, or a class for an expanded clone.

many	TRBJ2-2	.	TRBV20-1	TGCAGTGCTAGCACCCCGGTGGGGGTTAGCGGGGAGCTGTTTTTT	CSASTPVGVSGELFF
few	TRBJ2-3	TRBD2	TRBV27	TGTGCCAGCAGTTACCGAGGACTAGCGGGCATAGGCACAGATACGCAGTATTTT	CASSYRGLAGIGTDTQYF
many	TRBJ2-7	TRBD1	TRBV4-3	TGCGCCAGCAGCCAAGGGACAGGGACCTACGAGCAGTACTTC	CASSQGTGTYEQYF
few	TRBJ1-2	.	TRBV9	TGTGCCAGCAGCACGGGCCGGGGGCGCTCGGCTGGCTACACCTTC	CASSTGRGRSAGYTF
many	TRBJ2-1	.	TRBV29-1	TGCAGCCCGACAGGACCTGACAATGAGCAGTTCTTC	CSPTGPDNEQFF
few	TRBJ1-1	TRBD1	TRBV29-1	TGCAGCGTGGACAGGGGGTTTAGCACTGAAGCTTTCTTT	CSVDRGFSTEAFF
.	TRBJ2-7	.	TRBV27	TGTGCCAGCAGTGTCGGGAGTGCCGTACCCGAGCAGTACTTC	CASSVGSAVPEQYF
.	TRBJ2-7	.	TRBV6-2/TRBV6-3	TGTGCCAGCAGTTACCTTTCCAGCTACGAGCAGTACTTC	CASSYLSSYEQYF
many	TRBJ2-3	TRBD2	TRBV28	TGTGCCAGCAGTTTATCTCTAACGGGACTAGCGGGAAGTACAGATACGCAGTATTTT	CASSLSLTGLAGSTDTQYF
.	TRBJ2-4	.	TRBV29-1	TGCTGCGTTGAGTCTGAGGGATTACTCGCCAAAAACATTCAGTACTTC	CCVESEGLLAKNIQYF
.	TRBJ2-1	TRBD2	TRBV6-2/TRBV6-3	TGTGCCAGCAGTTACTTTCCAGGGACTAGCAATGAGCAGTTCTTC	CASSYFPGTSNEQFF
many	TRBJ1-1	.	TRBV19	TGTGCCAGTACCGCTTGGGGGGCTGCGGGCACTGAAGCTTTCTTT	CASTAWGAAGTEAFF
.	TRBJ2-1	TRBD2	TRBV9	TGTGCCAGCAGCGTAGCGCGGGAGCGGAGCTCCTACAATGAGCAGTTCTTC	CASSVARERSSYNEQFF
.	TRBJ2-6	.	TRBV5-1	TGCGCCAGCAGCTTGGGTGCAGACTCTGGGGCCAACGTCCTGACTTTC	CASSLGADSGANVLTF
.	TRBJ2-1	TRBD2	TRBV7-2	TGTGCCAGCAGCTACGCGGGGGGCTCCTACAATGAGCAGATCTTC	CASSYAGGSYNEQIF
few	TRBJ2-7	.	TRBV27	TGTGCCAGCAGTTTAACTTTTACCTACGAGCAGTACTTC	CASSLTFTYEQYF
.	TRBJ2-5	TRBD2	TRBV7-2	TGTGCCAGCAGCCCAGTGGGCGGGAGGGTTAGAGAGACCCAGTACTTC	CASSPVGGRVRETQYF
.	TRBJ2-7	TRBD2	TRBV7-8	TGTGCCAGCAGCTGGGGAGGCGGGAGGGCCGTGGTTGGTGAGCAGTGCTTC	CASSWGGGRAVVGEQCF
.	TRBJ2-2	.	TRBV12-3/TRBV12-4	TGTGCCAGCGGAAGGTTGTCCGGGGAGCTGTTTTTT	CASGRLSGELFF
.	TRBJ2-7	.	TRBV12-3/TRBV12-4	TGTGCCAGCAGTTCGGACAGCTTTAACATCTACGAGCAGTACTTC	CASSSDSFNIYEQYF